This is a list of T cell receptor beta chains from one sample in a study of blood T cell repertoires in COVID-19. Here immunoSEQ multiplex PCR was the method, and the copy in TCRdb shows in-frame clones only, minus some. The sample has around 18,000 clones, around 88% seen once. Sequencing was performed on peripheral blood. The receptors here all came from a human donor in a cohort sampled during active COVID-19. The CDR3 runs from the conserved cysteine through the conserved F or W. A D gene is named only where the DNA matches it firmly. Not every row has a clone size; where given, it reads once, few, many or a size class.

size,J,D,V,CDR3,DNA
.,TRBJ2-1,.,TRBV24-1,CATSDPARGGIDEQFF,TGTGCCACCAGTGACCCCGCCAGGGGCGGTATCGATGAGCAGTTCTTC
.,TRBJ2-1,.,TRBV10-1,CASSGFTYDNEQFF,TGCGCCAGCAGTGGTTTTACATACGACAATGAGCAGTTCTTC
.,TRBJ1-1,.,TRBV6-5,CAGVGPRITEAFF,TGTGCCGGCGTCGGCCCGCGGATCACTGAAGCTTTCTTT
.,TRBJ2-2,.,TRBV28,CASSPVSGELFF,TGTGCCAGCAGTCCTGTGTCCGGGGAGCTGTTTTTT
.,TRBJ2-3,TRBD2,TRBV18,CASSPTSGNTDTQYF,TGTGCCAGCTCACCGACTAGCGGAAACACAGATACGCAGTATTTT
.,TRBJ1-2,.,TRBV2,CASSELGALYGYTF,TGTGCCAGCAGTGAACTAGGGGCCCTCTATGGCTACACCTTC
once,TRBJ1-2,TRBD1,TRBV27,CASSPDRGYGYTF,TGTGCCAGCAGTCCGGACAGGGGGTATGGCTACACCTTC
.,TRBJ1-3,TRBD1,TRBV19,CASSKPLDRHSGNTIYF,TGTGCCAGTAGTAAACCCCTGGACAGGCACTCTGGAAACACCATATATTTT
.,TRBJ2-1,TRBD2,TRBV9,CASSGLAADGEQFF,TGTGCCAGCAGCGGACTAGCGGCTGATGGTGAGCAGTTCTTC
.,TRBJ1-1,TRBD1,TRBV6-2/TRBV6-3,CASSRIQGSTEAFF,TGTGCCAGCAGTCGCATACAGGGGAGCACTGAAGCTTTCTTT
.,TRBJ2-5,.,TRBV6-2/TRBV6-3,CASSYSKGPGETQYF,TGTGCCAGCAGTTACTCAAAGGGGCCGGGAGAGACCCAGTACTTC
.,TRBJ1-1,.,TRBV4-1,CASSQVSGGNTEAFF,TGCGCCAGCAGCCAAGTCTCCGGGGGGAACACTGAAGCTTTCTTT
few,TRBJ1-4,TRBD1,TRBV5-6,CASSLYRGQGEKLFF,TGTGCCAGCAGCTTGTATAGGGGGCAGGGTGAAAAACTGTTTTTT
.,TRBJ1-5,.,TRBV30,CAWSREGNQPQHF,TGTGCCTGGAGCAGGGAGGGCAATCAGCCCCAGCATTTT